Presented here are 27 T cell receptor beta chains from one specimen sequenced in a study of cytomegalovirus exposure and HLA in healthy donors. Use of 60 Vbeta and 13 Jbeta primers characterized the PCR. Produced via immunoSEQ multiplex PCR; TCRdb's table is partial and in-frame only. Of around 120,000 clones detected, 50% to 70% appear once; the ten largest clones hold approximately 3.9%. Specimen: PBMCs. These receptor sequences come from a man younger than 40 in good health and CMV-seropositive.

This clone was counted between two and nine times. The chain recombines TRBV5-1 with TRBJ2-1, with D hard to call. Germline V CDR1 and CDR2: SGHRS, YFSETQ. This CDR3 is 15 amino acids long. Trimming took 0 bases from V and 2 from J, leaving 9 bases between them. The CDR3 region has the DNA TGCGCCAGCAGCTTGGTTGGAGTTCCCTACAATGAGCAGTTCTTC. It encodes CASSLVGVPYNEQFF.

The chain recombines TRBV7-8 with TRBJ1-2; a possible D gene is TRBD1 (5 bases). Trimming cost V 6 bases and J 4 bases, with 12 bases left between them. Looked up from germline, CDR1 is SGHVS and CDR2 is FQNEAQ. The CDR3 loop spans 13 amino acids. CDR3 residues: CASSPGPGYGYTF. For the CDR3, the DNA is TGTGCCAGCAGTCCAGGGCCGGGCTATGGCTACACCTTC.

In its sample, this clone was seen once. Here the CDR3 reads CATGGGPSYEQYF. The CDR3 DNA follows: TGTGCCACCGGAGGGGGCCCGTCCTACGAGCAGTACTTC. This chain connects TRBV10-3 to TRBJ2-7, with D possibly being TRBD1 (7 bases). The CDR3 runs 13 residues. CDR1 and CDR2 from the germline V gene are ENHRY and SYGVKD. Trimming cost V 10 bases and J 1 base, with 14 bases left between them.

This clone was found a few times. The chain has TRBV28 and TRBJ2-3, with a possible D match to TRBD1 (5 bases). V lost 0 bases to trimming and J lost 2 bases, with 6 bases between them. Per the germline V gene, CDR1 is MDHEN and CDR2 is SYDVKM. This CDR3 comprises 14 residues. The CDR3 DNA reads as TGTGCCAGCAGTTTATGGGGGCCCACAGATACGCAGTATTTT. Its translation: CASSLWGPTDTQYF. Drawing the rest from reference TRBV28 and TRBJ2-3, the complete variable domain is DVKVTQSSRYLVKRTGEKVFLECVQDMDHENMFWYRQDPGLGLRLIYFSYDVKMKEKGDIPEGYSVSREKKERFSLILESASTNQTSMYLCASSLWGPTDTQYFGPGTRLTVL.

This sequence joins TRBV7-9 and TRBJ2-5; 7 bases line up with TRBD2. This CDR3 is 15 amino acids long. From germline, CDR1 is SEHNR and CDR2 FQNEAQ (reference sequence). V was clipped by 4 bases and J by 5 bases; unmatched bases: 10. This CDR3 is CASSSRMGGSETQYF. The DNA of the CDR3 is TGTGCCAGCAGCTCCCGGATGGGGGGGAGTGAGACCCAGTACTTC. The complete variable domain, with remaining parts taken from reference TRBV7-9 and TRBJ2-5, reads DTGVSQNPRHKITKRGQNVTFRCDPISEHNRLYWYRQTLGQGPEFLTYFQNEAQLEKSRLLSDRFSAERPKGSFSTLEIQRTEQGDSAMYLCASSSRMGGSETQYFGPGTRLLVL.

This clone was observed a few times. The V gene is TRBV27, the J gene TRBJ2-7; perhaps TRBD2 as D (6 bases). The CDR3 consists of 15 residues. CDR1 is MNHEY, CDR2 SMNVEV, per germline (reference sequence). V was clipped by 6 bases and J by 4 bases, with 19 bases between them. The CDR3 is CASSPLGGDGYEQYF. CDR3 sequence (DNA): TGTGCCAGCAGCCCACTCGGAGGGGACGGGTACGAGCAGTACTTC.

This clone has just one count. V gene TRBV11-1 combines with J gene TRBJ2-1; 9 nucleotides match TRBD2. V shed 6 bases and J 9 bases; nucleotides not matched to a gene: 15. The germline V gene has CDR1 SGHAT and CDR2 FQDESV (reference sequence). This CDR3 spans 16 amino acids. CDR3 in DNA: TGTGCCAGCAGTTCCGGGGGACTAGCAAACCTCCGTGAGCAGTTCTTC. Its translation is CASSSGGLANLREQFF.

The rearrangement joins TRBV6-1 to TRBJ2-7, with 8 bases matching TRBD1. CDR1 is MNHNS and CDR2 is SASEGT in the germline V gene. The CDR3 runs 14 residues. V lost 11 bases, J lost 6 bases, and 15 bases stayed unmatched. The CDR3 coding sequence is TGTGCCGGAGGGGGCAGGGGGCGATTAGGCGAGCAGTACTTC. It codes for CAGGGRGRLGEQYF.

This chain links TRBV7-6 with TRBJ1-2; perhaps TRBD1 as D (5 bases). The V end was cut by 5 bases, the J end by 2 bases, with 21 bases between. Per germline, CDR1 SGHVS and CDR2 FNYEAQ. The CDR3 loop spans 17 amino acids. The CDR3 loop reads CASSRGTSFSSNYGYTF. The CDR3 nucleotides read TGTGCCAGCAGCCGCGGGACGTCTTTTTCATCCAACTATGGCTACACCTTC.

The J gene is TRBJ1-2, the V gene TRBV6-5, with 7 bases that match TRBD1. Per the germline V gene, CDR1 is MNHEY and CDR2 is SVGAGI. This CDR3 is 14 amino acids long. Losses at the gene ends were 8 bases for V and 3 bases for J; bases not matched to a gene: 9. CDR3 DNA sequence: TGTGCCAGCGGCTTTACAGGGGTAGACTATGGCTACACCTTC. As protein: CASGFTGVDYGYTF.

In its sample, this clone was seen a few times. V gene TRBV10-3 combines with J gene TRBJ1-1; TRBD1 agrees at 7 bases. There are 12 residues in the CDR3. Trimming cost V 0 bases and J 8 bases; bases outside gene matches: 0. Germline CDR1 ENHRY, CDR2 SYGVKD. The CDR3 is CAISESDREAFF. The CDR3 DNA is TGTGCCATCAGTGAGTCGGACAGGGAAGCTTTCTTT.

V and J are TRBV10-3 and TRBJ1-1; 7 bases are a match to TRBD1. The germline V gene encodes CDR1 ENHRY and CDR2 SYGVKD. Trimming cost V 6 bases and J 5 bases; bases outside gene matches: 9. The CDR3 sequence is 14 residues long. The CDR3 here is CAISRDSRGTEAFF. The CDR3 DNA is TGTGCCATCAGCCGGGACAGCCGGGGGACTGAAGCTTTCTTT.

The chain links TRBV4-2 to TRBJ2-5; D possibly corresponds to TRBD2 (6 bases). The germline V and J ends were trimmed by 0 bases and 0 bases, with 8 bases remaining between them. Germline CDR1 is LGHNA and CDR2 is YNFKEQ. The CDR3 length is 15 residues. The CDR3 bases are TGTGCCAGCAGCCAAGATGGAGGGTACCAAGAGACCCAGTACTTC. Amino acids: CASSQDGGYQETQYF.

The chain combines TRBV19 with TRBJ2-7; 8 bases are a match to TRBD1. With 4 bases clipped from V and 6 bases from J, the junction kept 11 bases outside the gene matches. Germline V lookup: CDR1 LNHDA, CDR2 SQIVND (reference sequence). The CDR3 is 15 amino acids. Written as DNA, the CDR3 is TGTGCCAGTAGTACAGCTTGGACAGGGTCCACCGAGCAGTACTTC. It translates to CASSTAWTGSTEQYF.

The chain joins TRBV4-2 to TRBJ2-3, with 11 bases that match TRBD2. Looked up from germline, CDR1 is LGHNA and CDR2 is YNFKEQ. V was pared by 0 bases and J by 4 bases, with 9 bases of the junction left unmatched. CDR3 length equals 18 residues. CDR3 sequence (DNA): TGTGCCAGCAGCCAAGAGGCCGTAGCGGGGGGGCCCGCAGATACGCAGTATTTT. Its protein is CASSQEAVAGGPADTQYF.

This clone was seen just once. The genes are TRBV5-3 and TRBJ2-7; 9 bases align to TRBD1. TRBV5-3 is identified as an open reading frame with a role that is uncertain. This CDR3 contains 15 residues. V shed 0 bases and J 4 bases; nucleotides not matched to a gene: 5. CDR3 sequence (DNA): TGTGCCAGAAGCTTGGGTGGGACAGGGAATTACGAGCAGTACTTC. Translating gives CARSLGGTGNYEQYF.

This chain connects TRBV6-1 to TRBJ2-3, with 9 positions matching TRBD1. Germline loops: CDR1 MNHNS, CDR2 SASEGT. The V and J ends lost 2 bases and 6 bases, in that order; junction bases with no gene match: 15. The CDR3 has 18 residues. CDR3 DNA: TGTGCCAGCAGTGAAAATCCAGGGGGACAGGGTCTGAAGGATACGCAGTATTTT. Encoded protein: CASSENPGGQGLKDTQYF.

The chain employs TRBV7-9 and TRBJ2-1, with D possibly TRBD1 on 6 matching bases. Trimming took 5 bases from V and 6 from J, leaving 14 bases between them. Looked up from germline, CDR1 is SEHNR and CDR2 is FQNEAQ (reference sequence). The CDR3 runs to 14 residues. DNA of the CDR3: TGTGCCAGCAGCCGGCCCGGACAGTCCAATGAGCAGTTCTTC. Translating it yields CASSRPGQSNEQFF.

This chain links TRBV5-1 with TRBJ1-2, with 8 bases that match TRBD1. The junction had 7 bases not matched to a gene; V was cut back by 0 bases and J by 6 bases. Germline CDR1 is SGHRS and CDR2 is YFSETQ. This CDR3 has 15 amino acids. CDR3 region: CASSLAETGADGYTF. The CDR3 DNA is TGCGCCAGCAGCTTGGCCGAGACAGGGGCTGATGGCTACACCTTC.

The sample holds a few counts of this clone. The rearrangement links TRBV27 to TRBJ1-2, with TRBD1 matching over 8 bases. V shed 6 bases and J 8 bases; nucleotides not matched to a gene: 8. Per germline, CDR1 MNHEY and CDR2 SMNVEV (reference sequence). The CDR3 extends over 13 amino acids. Written as DNA, the CDR3 is TGTGCCAGCAGCCCCGACAGGGGAAGAGGCTACACCTTC. Translation: CASSPDRGRGYTF.

The V gene is TRBV10-1, the J gene TRBJ2-5; 10 bases fit TRBD1. V lost 5 bases, J lost 5 bases, and 8 bases stayed unmatched. Germline V lookup: CDR1 WNHNN, CDR2 SYGVQD (reference sequence). This CDR3 contains 15 residues. The CDR3 here is CASSPGTGVMETQYF. The CDR3, as DNA: TGCGCCAGCAGTCCCGGGACAGGGGTTATGGAGACCCAGTACTTC.

The J gene is TRBJ1-2, the V gene TRBV7-9; the D is unclear. This CDR3 comprises 12 residues. The germline V gene has CDR1 SEHNR and CDR2 FQNEAQ (reference sequence). CDR3 bases: TGTTCCATCTCCCTGGAGGAACCTGGCTACACCTTC. This sequence encodes CSISLEEPGYTF.

The chain carries TRBV27 and TRBJ1-1; D is perhaps TRBD1 (5 bases). The germline gives CDR1 MNHEY, CDR2 SMNVEV (reference sequence). Trimming took off 4 bases at V and 0 bases at J, with 12 bases between the two ends. The CDR3 runs to 15 residues. The CDR3 bases are TGTGCCAGCAGTTACTTTCCGGGGGTGAACACTGAAGCTTTCTTT. It is translated as CASSYFPGVNTEAFF.

The chain carries TRBV15 and TRBJ2-5, with D possibly being TRBD2 (5 bases). The CDR3 totals 14 residues. V dropped 0 bases and J dropped 9 bases, with 14 bases sitting between them. CDR1 LNHNV and CDR2 YYDKDF come from the germline V gene (reference sequence). Here the CDR3 DNA reads TGTGCCACCAGCAGAGATAAACAGACGAGGGCCCAGTACTTC. Translation: CATSRDKQTRAQYF. Full variable domain (rest looked up from reference TRBV15 and TRBJ2-5): DAMVIQNPRYQVTQFGKPVTLSCSQTLNHNVMYWYQQKSSQAPKLLFHYYDKDFNNEADTPDNFQSRRPNTSFCFLDIRSPGLGDTAMYLCATSRDKQTRAQYFGPGTRLLVL.

This chain links TRBV19 with TRBJ2-3; D is perhaps TRBD2 (6 bases). The V gene lost 6 bases and the J gene lost 3 bases, with 10 bases spanning the gap. The CDR3 consists of 13 residues. Germline loops: CDR1 LNHDA, CDR2 SQIVND (reference sequence). CDR3 sequence reads: CASRISGTDTQYF. The DNA of the CDR3 is TGTGCCAGTAGGATTAGCGGAACAGATACGCAGTATTTT.

This sequence joins TRBV5-1 and TRBJ1-3; tentative D call: TRBD1 (5 bases). Germline CDR1 is SGHRS and CDR2 is YFSETQ. The CDR3 extends over 14 amino acids. Trimming took 5 bases from V and 2 from J, leaving 11 bases between them. CDR3 loop: CASRTGGPGNTIYF. The CDR3 DNA is TGCGCCAGCAGGACGGGGGGACCTGGAAACACCATATATTTT.

The rearrangement uses TRBV6-5 and TRBJ2-3; 10 bases are a match to TRBD2. The ends lost 0 bases at V and 7 bases at J; junction bases unmatched: 7. This CDR3 region has 16 residues. The germline CDR1 and CDR2 sequences are MNHEY and SVGAGI. This CDR3 is CASSYSPLAGDHTQYF. CDR3 DNA: TGTGCCAGCAGTTACTCCCCGCTAGCGGGGGACCATACGCAGTATTTT.